This T cell receptor beta chain was found in a study of shared clonotypes between healthy human individuals. Study summary: Three plates each covered CD4 naive and memory; CD8 naive two, CD8 memory one.

For this clone: As yet, its antigen is unknown.

CD45RO-negative CD8 cells positively selected for CCR7 made up the naive population, which excluded terminally differentiated effector memory CD45RA+ cells. TCRdb's copy holds only in-frame clones and misses some; the assay was immunoSEQ multiplex PCR. The sample has millions of clones, roughly 91% seen once. Study-level findings and limits: Owing to a small donor count, the genetic and exposure-history diversity represented was limited. Memory subsets generally showed lower estimated richness than naive subsets.

The material sequenced was naive CD8+ T cells from PBMCs. The sequence was collected from a man younger than 30 in good health. Some clones in this sample may be carry-over from other donors' samples.

The CDR3 reads CASSLKRGPREQYF. The CDR3 region has the DNA TGCGCCAGCAGCTTGAAGAGGGGTCCGCGCGAGCAGTACTTC. V is TRBV5-1 and J is TRBJ2-7; TRBD1 or TRBD2 may be the D gene (5 bases each). The ends were cut back, 1 base at V and 6 bases at J, with 14 bases in the middle. CDR1 and CDR2 from the germline V gene are SGHRS and YFSETQ. This CDR3 comprises 14 residues.